A selection of T cell receptor beta chains follows, all from one sample in a study of shared clonotypes between healthy human individuals. Profiled with immunoSEQ multiplex PCR; TCRdb holds only in-frame clones, not every one. The sample records some 630,000 clones, approximately 96% being singletons. Specimen: naive CD8+ T cells sorted from blood. These receptors came from a woman aged 25 to 39 in good health. Each CDR3 is given with its conserved first and last residue. D genes are given only for firm matches. The size of a clone is reported for some rows only, either as once, few or many, or as a class for expanded clones.

V gene	J gene	D gene	clone size	CDR3 DNA	CDR3 protein
TRBV6-5	TRBJ2-7	TRBD2	NA	TGTGCCAGCAGTTACAGGGAGGGTACTCTAGAGCAGTACTTC	CASSYREGTLEQYF
TRBV27	TRBJ2-3	NA	NA	TGTGCCAGCAGTTTCGGGACCTCCACAGATACGCAGTATTTT	CASSFGTSTDTQYF
TRBV27	TRBJ2-7	NA	NA	TGTGCCAGCAGTTACGCCGGGACTCTTTCCTACGAGCAGTACTTC	CASSYAGTLSYEQYF
TRBV5-4	TRBJ2-7	NA	NA	TGTGCCAGCAGATCCCGGACAGATCGGTACGAGCAGTACTTC	CASRSRTDRYEQYF
TRBV5-8	TRBJ2-1	TRBD2	NA	TGTGCCAGCAGCTTGATTAGCGGGTCGGATGAGCAGTTCTTC	CASSLISGSDEQFF
TRBV11-2	TRBJ2-1	NA	once	TGTGCCAGCAGCTCATCCCCGGCGCAGTTCTTC	CASSSSPAQFF
TRBV15	TRBJ2-7	NA	NA	TGTGCCACCAGCAGAGATGAGGCAGGGGCTAAAAACGAGCAGTACTTC	CATSRDEAGAKNEQYF
TRBV7-6	TRBJ1-2	NA	NA	TGTGCCAGCAGCCCTTCACAGGGTATGGGCTATGGCTACACCTTC	CASSPSQGMGYGYTF
TRBV19	TRBJ1-4	TRBD1	NA	TGTGCCAGTAGTATATGGGGACAGGGAAGGAATGAAAAACTGTTTTTT	CASSIWGQGRNEKLFF
TRBV10-1	TRBJ2-1	TRBD2	NA	TGCGCCAGCAGTGAGTATAGGGGACTAGCGGGAGCCAATGAGCAGTTCTTC	CASSEYRGLAGANEQFF